A selection of T cell receptor beta chains follows, all from one sample in a study of monozygotic twins with inflammatory bowel disease. TCRdb reprocessed the 5' RACE reads and stores each CDR3 protein as one record, lacking DNA. The sample has nearly 450,000 distinct CDR3 sequences; the top ten hold roughly 2.2%. Source material: blood. Source of these receptors: a human donor with ulcerative colitis or Crohn's disease, or a healthy co-twin of an affected twin (not recorded which). CDR3s include the opening cysteine and the closing phenylalanine or tryptophan. Fields, in order: J gene, V gene, CDR3 protein.

J: TRBJ1-1; V: TRBV7-2; CDR3: CASSFSTGREAFF
J: TRBJ2-5; V: TRBV20-1; CDR3: CSARGSAHGETQYF
J: TRBJ2-3; V: TRBV12-3/TRBV12-4; CDR3: CASRIQGADTQYF
J: TRBJ2-7; V: TRBV29-1; CDR3: CSVGDSRHYEQYF
J: TRBJ2-1; V: TRBV18; CDR3: CASSPPVDDAVRFF
J: TRBJ2-1; V: TRBV12-3/TRBV12-4; CDR3: CASSPGTGVRSYNEQFF
J: TRBJ2-1; V: TRBV10-3; CDR3: CAQGSGVHNEQFF
J: TRBJ2-1; V: TRBV3-1; CDR3: CASSQGTNNEQFF
J: TRBJ2-2; V: TRBV7-2; CDR3: CASSALGHQNTGELFF
J: TRBJ2-3; V: TRBV5-5; CDR3: CASSLARLAGGQGDTQYF
J: TRBJ2-1; V: TRBV6-5; CDR3: CASSYGSGGPEFF
J: TRBJ2-1; V: TRBV6-2/TRBV6-3; CDR3: CASSYEGLSYNEQFF
J: TRBJ2-7; V: TRBV18; CDR3: CASSRGQAEQYF
J: TRBJ2-3; V: TRBV20-1; CDR3: CSASDRREAGTDTQYF
J: TRBJ1-5; V: TRBV6-2/TRBV6-3; CDR3: CASSFGLGNQPQHF
J: TRBJ2-7; V: TRBV29-1; CDR3: CSDDTEATSGNEQYF
J: TRBJ1-1; V: TRBV6-4; CDR3: CASSDSTGMNTEAFF
J: TRBJ2-7; V: TRBV12-3/TRBV12-4; CDR3: CASSLGQSLSGEQYF
J: TRBJ2-7; V: TRBV7-9; CDR3: CASSSSPVTYEQYF
J: TRBJ2-7; V: TRBV4-1; CDR3: CASSQVALAGNYEQYF
J: TRBJ2-2; V: TRBV19; CDR3: CASRLGGPNTGELFF
J: TRBJ2-3; V: TRBV19; CDR3: CASSNLGPGGTDTQYF
J: TRBJ1-5; V: TRBV27; CDR3: CASSLSSLYQPQHF
J: TRBJ1-5; V: TRBV20-1; CDR3: CSASRGPSEPQHF
J: TRBJ2-4; V: TRBV5-1; CDR3: CASSLEATREAKNIQYF
J: TRBJ1-1; V: TRBV18; CDR3: CASSPPGPIVEAFF
J: TRBJ2-5; V: TRBV5-1; CDR3: CASRPLPGQGRETQYF
J: TRBJ1-4; V: TRBV7-8; CDR3: CASSPGPDDEKLFF
J: TRBJ2-1; V: TRBV12-3/TRBV12-4; CDR3: CASSIRTSGGLAGEQFF
J: TRBJ1-6; V: TRBV19; CDR3: CASSMGRSYSPLHF
J: TRBJ2-7; V: TRBV5-6; CDR3: CASSPGPSVREQYF
J: TRBJ2-1; V: TRBV7-2; CDR3: CASSSTTTNEQFF
J: TRBJ2-1; V: TRBV24-1; CDR3: CATSDSGTHNNEQFF
J: TRBJ1-2; V: TRBV5-1; CDR3: CASSLAPRDGYTF
J: TRBJ2-1; V: TRBV24-1; CDR3: CATSDPGSRASSYNEQFF
J: TRBJ2-3; V: TRBV7-2; CDR3: CASSFLSDTQYF
J: TRBJ1-4; V: TRBV7-9; CDR3: CASSTGTDNEKLFF
J: TRBJ2-3; V: TRBV20-1; CDR3: CSAITPGRDTQYF
J: TRBJ2-3; V: TRBV6-1; CDR3: CASMRSSGRTDTQYF
J: TRBJ2-3; V: TRBV12-3/TRBV12-4; CDR3: CASRGRLAGESTDTQYF
J: TRBJ2-2; V: TRBV24-1; CDR3: CATSDWGTGGRAGELFF
J: TRBJ1-5; V: TRBV11-2; CDR3: CASSLAPTGQPQHF
J: TRBJ2-7; V: TRBV11-2; CDR3: CASSFVADSSYEQYF
J: TRBJ2-7; V: TRBV12-3/TRBV12-4; CDR3: CASTVAGAYEQYF
J: TRBJ2-2; V: TRBV15; CDR3: CATAGDEAPNTGELFF
J: TRBJ2-7; V: TRBV5-1; CDR3: CASRSTNYEQYF
J: TRBJ2-3; V: TRBV18; CDR3: CASSGQVKGDTQYF
J: TRBJ2-1; V: TRBV29-1; CDR3: CSAEWGEGEQFF
J: TRBJ2-3; V: TRBV27; CDR3: CASSLGTGGSTDTQYF
J: TRBJ2-1; V: TRBV19; CDR3: CASSHPSGGPSYNEQFF
J: TRBJ2-2; V: TRBV10-3; CDR3: CAISEIGGGELFF
J: TRBJ1-6; V: TRBV2; CDR3: CASSERDTYNSPLHF
J: TRBJ1-2; V: TRBV12-3/TRBV12-4; CDR3: CASSLVVGYGYTF